One T cell receptor (beta chain) is described in this entry. The data belong to a study of blood T cell repertoires in COVID-19. Study-level background: PBMCs, B-cell-depleted T cells, or T cells provided the cDNA or gDNA that made up the material.

Per the original methods: Reference gene primer amplification gave estimated nucleated cell counts. Measured with immunoSEQ multiplex PCR; TCRdb has only the in-frame clones, and not every one. V and J calls and clone size are those listed in that table; D and trimming were worked out from the DNA. There are fewer than 200,000 clones in the sample; approximately 80% occur only once, and about 6.4% lies in the top ten. CDR1 is SQVTM and CDR2 is ANQGSEA in the germline V gene. The CDR3 sequence is 13 residues long. V shed 6 bases and J 5 bases; nucleotides not matched to a gene: 4. This TCR was sampled from a human donor in a cohort sampled during active COVID-19. This chain joins TRBV29-1 and TRBJ2-2; 9 bases align to TRBD1. The sample taken for sequencing was peripheral blood. CDR3 nucleotide sequence: TGCAGCGTGCGACAGGGGGGTACCGGGGAGCTGTTTTTT. It codes for CSVRQGGTGELFF.